The 7 T cell receptor beta chains reported below all come from one sample, sequenced in a study of lymphopenia after photon versus proton radiotherapy. Clones were sequenced by immunoSEQ multiplex PCR, and TCRdb holds only the in-frame ones, with some missing. There are approximately 24,000 clones in the sample; about 88% occur only once, and around 0.81% lies in the top ten. Here the sequenced sample was peripheral blood, taken from a patient treated with photon-based radiotherapy. The receptor set was obtained from a woman in her 50s with cholangiocarcinoma.

The CDR3 here is CASNPWRANEQFF. The CDR3 DNA is TGTGCCAGCAACCCCTGGAGGGCCAATGAGCAGTTCTTC. The gene calls are TRBV5-5 and TRBJ2-1, with D possibly matching TRBD2 (6 bases). The V gene's germline CDR1 is SGHKS and CDR2 YYEKEE (reference sequence). The CDR3 runs to 13 residues. Trimming shortened V by 6 bases and J by 6 bases, and 13 bases separated the two germline ends.

J is TRBJ2-1 and V is TRBV12-5; the D call may be TRBD1 or TRBD2 (5 bases each). Looked up from germline, CDR1 is LGHNT and CDR2 is FRNRAP. V lost 2 bases and J 0 bases, leaving 26 bases between the germline ends. This CDR3 has 21 residues. This CDR3 is CASGLPTRTGLAFLSYNEQFF. In DNA, the CDR3 is TGTGCTAGTGGTTTGCCCACTCGGACGGGGCTGGCCTTCCTCTCCTACAATGAGCAGTTCTTC.

The chain employs TRBV7-9 and TRBJ2-3, with D unclear. CDR1 and CDR2 (germline): SEHNR, FQNEAQ (reference sequence). The CDR3 is made up of 15 amino acids. With 5 bases removed from V and 2 bases from J, the gap between germline ends came to 14 bases. CDR3 region: CASSPAPRSTDTQYF. The CDR3, as DNA: TGTGCCAGCAGCCCAGCTCCGCGTTCCACAGATACGCAGTATTTT. Filled out from reference TRBV7-9 and TRBJ2-3, the complete variable domain reads DTGVSQNPRHKITKRGQNVTFRCDPISEHNRLYWYRQTLGQGPEFLTYFQNEAQLEKSRLLSDRFSAERPKGSFSTLEIQRTEQGDSAMYLCASSPAPRSTDTQYFGPGTRLTVL.

V gene TRBV10-2 combines with J gene TRBJ1-1; no firm D call. V lost 10 bases to trimming and J lost 1 base, with 13 bases between them. The CDR3 loop spans 13 amino acids. Germline assignment: CDR1 WSHSY and CDR2 SAAADI. This chain's CDR3 is CANSKQRNTEAFF. The CDR3 nucleotides read TGCGCCAACTCGAAACAGAGGAACACTGAAGCTTTCTTT.

The DNA for the CDR3 is TGTGCCACTCAAACACTCGACCTCATGAACACTGAAGCTTTCTTT. Protein product: CATQTLDLMNTEAFF. The chain is built from TRBV9 and TRBJ1-1, with unresolved D. Trimming shortened V by 9 bases and J by 0 bases, and 18 bases separated the two germline ends. CDR3 length: 15 amino acids. Germline V CDR1 and CDR2: SGDLS, YYNGEE.

Here the CDR3 DNA reads TGTGCCAGCAGACAGGGGCGCGGATCCAGGGGTGAGCAGTTCTTC. Translated, it gives CASRQGRGSRGEQFF. The V and J genes are TRBV7-2 and TRBJ2-1; TRBD1 matches at 7 bases. V lost 6 bases, J lost 9 bases, and 14 bases stayed unmatched. Germline assignment: CDR1 SGHTA and CDR2 FQGNSA. The CDR3 has 15 amino acids.

This rearrangement joins TRBV7-8 to TRBJ1-1; a weak D match, TRBD1 (6 bases). Trimming stripped 5 bases from V and 5 bases from J, with 18 bases between. The CDR3 has 15 residues. CDR1 SGHVS and CDR2 FQNEAQ come from the germline V gene. The CDR3 loop is CASSRTDRRVTEAFF. CDR3 coding DNA: TGTGCCAGCAGCCGTACGGACAGAAGGGTTACTGAAGCTTTCTTT.